This TCR beta chain was sequenced in a study of regulatory T cells in long-lasting Graves disease. Time point reported: newly diagnosed GD, antithyroid drugs for less than 3 months. Researchers made the TCR library from RNA that was extracted from PBMCs. The sample holds many counts of this clonotype. What it recognizes is unknown. The CDR3 runs 16 residues. The V segment lost 4 bases and the J segment 7 bases; nucleotides outside the gene matches: 14. Germline lookup yields CDR1 SGHTA and CDR2 FQGNSA. Construction of TCR beta libraries relied on iRepertoire HTBI primers and on Arm-PCR targeting CDR3 regions. TCRdb processed the multiplex PCR reads anew with MiXCR; each CDR3 protein has one entry. The table shows 500,000 to 700,000 distinct CDR3 sequences, with around 17% occurring only once. Findings and caveats of the study: Thyroid tissue went unexamined; only peripheral blood was analyzed.

The data also belong to a second study, concerning T cells in Graves' hyperthyroidism and ophthalmopathy. According to that study: Graves' hyperthyroidism without ophthalmopathy progression within 18 months was termed stable. HTBI primers drove first-round RT-PCR of the TCR CDR3.

The chain has TRBV7-2 and TRBJ2-5; 8 bases map to TRBD2. The material was peripheral blood mononuclear cells (PBMCs), obtained at new diagnosis, from a patient treated with antithyroid drugs. The clonotype comes from a woman in her thirties with Graves disease. The CDR3 DNA follows: TGTGCCAGCAGCTCATTAGCGGGATCAGCCCCAGTGACCCAGTACTTC. Encoded protein: CASSSLAGSAPVTQYF.